These T cell receptor beta chains were read from a single sample in a study of shared clonotypes between healthy human individuals. Assay used: immunoSEQ multiplex PCR; TCRdb lists only in-frame clones, some missing. The data show 500,000 to 550,000 clones, roughly 95% seen once. Specimen: naive CD4+ T cells sorted from blood. The receptor set was obtained from a woman aged 30 to 39 in good health. CDR3s include the opening cysteine and the closing phenylalanine or tryptophan. A D gene is named only where the DNA matches it firmly. Size tells how often a clone was seen (once, few, many) or the class of an expanded clone, and some rows leave it out.

D gene	V gene	J gene	clone size	CDR3 DNA	CDR3 protein
NA	TRBV18	TRBJ2-3	NA	TGTGCCAGCTCACCTAAACAGGGTTCCGCAGGGGATACGCAGTATTTT	CASSPKQGSAGDTQYF
TRBD1	TRBV6-6	TRBJ1-1	NA	TGTGCCAGCAGGGACTCAAGGACAGGGGCCAACACTGAAGCTTTCTTT	CASRDSRTGANTEAFF
TRBD2	TRBV4-1	TRBJ2-7	NA	TGCGCCAGCAGCCAAGGGTTTCAAGCGGGAGTTCGGAACGAGCAGTACTTC	CASSQGFQAGVRNEQYF
NA	TRBV11-3	TRBJ2-1	NA	TGTGCCAGCAGCTTAGAGGCCAGGGCGGAATACAATGAGCAGTTCTTC	CASSLEARAEYNEQFF
TRBD2	TRBV27	TRBJ2-5	NA	TGTGCCAGCGGGTTGGCGGGAGTAGGAGAGACCCAGTACTTC	CASGLAGVGETQYF
NA	TRBV6-1	TRBJ2-2	NA	TGTGCCAGCACCCCCGGGAGTCGGCCTACCGGGGAGCTGTTTTTT	CASTPGSRPTGELFF
TRBD2	TRBV4-1	TRBJ2-1	NA	TGCGCCAGCAGCCACCGATCGGGAGGGTCTGATGAGCAGTTCTTC	CASSHRSGGSDEQFF
NA	TRBV29-1	TRBJ1-2	NA	TGCAGCGCGACCCAGGACAGTCCTAACTATGGCTACACCTTC	CSATQDSPNYGYTF
NA	TRBV27	TRBJ2-3	NA	TGTGCCAGCGGGGACTCCACAGATACGCAGTATTTT	CASGDSTDTQYF
NA	TRBV28	TRBJ1-6	NA	TGTGCCAGCAGTTCACAAAGCTCCTATAATTCACCCCTCCACTTT	CASSSQSSYNSPLHF
NA	TRBV5-1	TRBJ1-3	NA	TGCGCCAGCAGCTCGGGGGTCGACAGCTCTGGAAACACCATATATTTT	CASSSGVDSSGNTIYF
NA	TRBV9	TRBJ1-4	NA	TGTGCCAGCAGCGTACAGGCAGGACCTAATGAAAAACTGTTTTTT	CASSVQAGPNEKLFF
TRBD2	TRBV28	TRBJ2-5	NA	TGTGCCAGCAGCAAGAGCGGGAGAAGGTCCGAGACCCAGTACTTC	CASSKSGRRSETQYF
NA	TRBV2	TRBJ2-7	NA	TGTGCCAGCAGGGACCACCCCTACGAGCAGTACTTC	CASRDHPYEQYF
NA	TRBV28	TRBJ1-2	NA	TGTGCCAGCAGTTCCGGGCCCCAGGGTGGCTACACCTTC	CASSSGPQGGYTF
NA	TRBV5-5	TRBJ1-2	NA	TGTGCCAGCAGCCCCAAACAGACCTATGGCTACACCTTC	CASSPKQTYGYTF
TRBD2	TRBV7-3	TRBJ2-7	NA	TGTGCCAGCAGCTTGGGCGGGAGGTGGGACGAGCAGTACTTC	CASSLGGRWDEQYF
TRBD2	TRBV19	TRBJ2-7	NA	TGTGCCAGTAGTGCGGGACTACTCCGGATGGAGCAGTACTTC	CASSAGLLRMEQYF
NA	TRBV5-1	TRBJ1-1	NA	TGCGCCAGCAGCTTACAGGAGAAGGCTTTCTTT	CASSLQEKAFF
NA	TRBV11-2	TRBJ2-5	NA	TGTGCCAGCAAAGCGATTAGAGGTCCCAGGGAAGAGACCCAGTACTTC	CASKAIRGPREETQYF
NA	TRBV27	TRBJ1-5	NA	TGTGCCAGCAGTGGGGGGAAGGGCAATCAGCCCCAGCATTTT	CASSGGKGNQPQHF
NA	TRBV28	TRBJ1-2	once	TGTGCCAGCGGGCACGCTGGCTACACCTTC	CASGHAGYTF
TRBD1	TRBV28	TRBJ1-4	NA	TGTGCCAGCAGTTGGGGCGGGACAGGGCGTGAAAAACTGTTTTTT	CASSWGGTGREKLFF
NA	TRBV2	TRBJ2-7	NA	TGTGCCAGCAGTGACAATTCTCTCGAGCAGTACTTC	CASSDNSLEQYF
TRBD1	TRBV19	TRBJ2-7	NA	TGTGCCAGTAGCGACCGGGGACAGAGAGCCTACGAGCAGTACTTC	CASSDRGQRAYEQYF
TRBD2	TRBV20-1	TRBJ2-7	NA	TGCAGTGCTACTAGCGGCTACGAGCAGTACTTC	CSATSGYEQYF
TRBD1	TRBV11-3	TRBJ2-1	NA	TGTGCCAGCAGCTCCGGACAGGCGGCCAATGAGCAGTTCTTC	CASSSGQAANEQFF
NA	TRBV5-4	TRBJ1-4	NA	TGTGCCACGACAGACCCTGCAACTAATGAAAAACTGTTTTTT	CATTDPATNEKLFF
NA	TRBV29-1	TRBJ2-1	NA	TGCAGCGTTGAAGGTCCAGCGGAGGCTCCTAATGAGCAGTTCTTC	CSVEGPAEAPNEQFF
NA	TRBV13	TRBJ2-3	NA	TGTGCCAGCAGCTTAAGGCGGGGAGGAACAGATACGCAGTATTTT	CASSLRRGGTDTQYF
TRBD1	TRBV19	TRBJ2-2	NA	TGTGCCAGTAGTCCCCGGGACAGGGGTAACACCGGGGAGCTGTTTTTT	CASSPRDRGNTGELFF
NA	TRBV19	TRBJ2-7	NA	TGTGCCAGTAGTCAAGCCTACGAGCAGTACTTC	CASSQAYEQYF
NA	TRBV27	TRBJ1-6	once	TGTGCCAGCGGATACAGGACCCAATATAATTCACCCCTCCACTTT	CASGYRTQYNSPLHF
TRBD1	TRBV6-5	TRBJ1-3	NA	TGTGCCAGCAGGCAGGGGACAGGGAGGGAAAACACCATATATTTT	CASRQGTGRENTIYF
NA	TRBV2	TRBJ1-1	NA	TGTGCCAGCAGTGATCAGGGAATGAACACTGAAGCTTTCTTT	CASSDQGMNTEAFF
NA	TRBV5-1	TRBJ1-6	NA	TGCGCCAGCAAGGACAGAGAGAATTCACCCCTCCACTTT	CASKDRENSPLHF
NA	TRBV19	TRBJ1-5	NA	TGTGCCAGTAGTAGATCGGGACACCAAAATCAGCCCCAGCATTTT	CASSRSGHQNQPQHF
NA	TRBV5-1	TRBJ1-1	NA	TGCGCCAGCAGCTTAGAAAGAGGGAGGACTGAAGCTTTCTTT	CASSLERGRTEAFF
TRBD2	TRBV2	TRBJ2-1	NA	TGTGCCAGCAGTGGACTAGCGGGAGTCAATGAGCAGTTCTTC	CASSGLAGVNEQFF
NA	TRBV28	TRBJ2-7	NA	TGTGCCAGCAGTCACGGAGGGGAAGGGGCCTACGAGCAGTACTTC	CASSHGGEGAYEQYF
NA	TRBV2	TRBJ1-3	NA	TGTGCCAGCAGTATCCTTAGTAGCAACTCTGGAAACACCATATATTTT	CASSILSSNSGNTIYF
NA	TRBV5-6	TRBJ2-5	NA	TGTGCCAGCAGCTTCTACGAAATGGATGAGACCCAGTACTTC	CASSFYEMDETQYF